This entry lists 27 T cell receptor beta chains sequenced from one sample in a study of human T cells and chemical hapten exposure. In TCRdb, the RACE reads were re-called with MiXCR into one record per CDR3 protein. Of roughly 190,000 distinct CDR3 sequences in the sample, more than 20% are singletons; the top ten hold under 7%. This sample's time point: patch test 1, 2 weeks after DPC sensitization. This sample's treatment: therapeutic diphenylcyclopropenone sensitization with weekly scalp DPC. Sequenced material: whole blood, taken in connection with sensitization to the hapten diphenylcyclopropenone (DPC). The receptors originated from a woman between 45 and 60 years old with alopecia areata. Some clones in this sample may be carry-over from other donors' samples.

The chain links TRBV29-1 to TRBJ1-3; D is ambiguous. Between the trimmed V and J ends, which lost 4 bases and 0 bases, there was a span of 4 bases. The CDR3 runs to 12 residues. The germline CDR1 and CDR2 sequences are SQVTM and ANQGSEA. CDR3 loop: CSVGISGNTIYF. CDR3 in DNA: TGCAGCGTTGGAATCTCTGGAAACACCATATATTTT.

This clonotype was seen a handful of times. J is TRBJ1-2 and V is TRBV20-1, with TRBD1 matching over 8 bases. This CDR3 contains 15 residues. Per the germline V gene, CDR1 is DFQATT and CDR2 is SNEGSKA (reference sequence). J gave up 1 base and V 3 bases, and 7 bases lay outside the gene matches. CDR3 protein: CSARPQGALNYGYTF. For the CDR3, the DNA is TGCAGTGCTAGGCCCCAGGGGGCGCTTAACTATGGCTACACCTTC.

This clonotype appeared many times. The genes are TRBV20-1 and TRBJ2-7, with D maybe TRBD2 (8 bases). V was shortened by 5 bases and J by 4 bases, with 21 bases between the two germline ends. Germline V gene data show CDR1 as DFQATT and CDR2 as SNEGSKA (reference sequence). The CDR3 covers 15 residues. CDR3 residues: CSALLAGRGIYEQYF. CDR3 nucleotide sequence: TGCAGTGCTCTTCTAGCGGGCAGGGGGATATACGAGCAGTACTTC.

In its sample, this clonotype was seen once. The chain couples TRBV5-1 to TRBJ2-1; no clear D. The CDR3 totals 15 residues. Trimming cost V 0 bases and J 5 bases, with 12 bases left between them. Per the germline V gene, CDR1 is SGHRS and CDR2 is YFSETQ. The CDR3 region has the DNA TGCGCCAGCAGCTTGGAGGCATTCCCCAACAATGAGCAGTTCTTC. It specifies CASSLEAFPNNEQFF.

The J gene is TRBJ2-2, the V gene TRBV11-2; a weak D match, TRBD2 (6 bases). The germline V gene has CDR1 SGHAT and CDR2 FQNNGV. This CDR3 has 16 amino acids. V was clipped by 5 bases and J by 1 base, with 14 bases between them. CDR3 nucleotide sequence: TGTGCCAGCAGCCAACACGGGAGAGGGAACACCGGGGAGCTGTTTTTT. Its protein product is CASSQHGRGNTGELFF.

This clonotype turned up a few times. The V call is TRBV29-1, the J call TRBJ2-2; 10 bases are shared with TRBD2. The CDR3 has 15 amino acids. V gave up 2 bases and J gave up 6 bases; unmatched junction bases: 6. Germline V gene lookup returns CDR1 SQVTM and CDR2 ANQGSEA. The CDR3 sequence: CSVELLAGASGELFF. The CDR3 DNA reads as TGCAGCGTTGAACTCCTAGCGGGAGCTTCCGGGGAGCTGTTTTTT.

This sequence joins TRBV6-5 and TRBJ2-7; D might be TRBD2 (6 bases). The CDR3 runs 13 residues. Germline V lookup: CDR1 MNHEY, CDR2 SVGAGI. Trimming shortened V by 6 bases and J by 7 bases, and 16 bases separated the two germline ends. In nucleotides, the CDR3 is TGTGCCAGCAGCCTCGATGGGGCGGGGGAGCAGTACTTC. It codes for CASSLDGAGEQYF.

There are a few counts of this clonotype. The gene calls are TRBV2 and TRBJ2-1, with D possibly being TRBD2 (5 bases). From germline, CDR1 is SNHLY and CDR2 FYNNEI. Trimming cost V 6 bases and J 0 bases, with 6 bases left between them. The CDR3 spans 13 residues. The CDR3 coding sequence is TGTGCCAGCAGAGCGGACTCCTACAATGAGCAGTTCTTC. Amino acid sequence: CASRADSYNEQFF.

This clonotype appeared many times. The rearrangement joins TRBV5-1 to TRBJ2-5, with D unclear. V lost 4 bases and J lost 3, with 10 bases in between. The germline CDR1 and CDR2 sequences are SGHRS and YFSETQ. The CDR3 contains 13 residues. CDR3 residues: CASSPVTEETQYF. DNA for the CDR3: TGCGCCAGCAGCCCAGTGACCGAAGAGACCCAGTACTTC. Full variable domain (remainder filled in from reference TRBV5-1 and TRBJ2-5): KAGVTQTPRYLIKTRGQQVTLSCSPISGHRSVSWYQQTPGQGLQFLFEYFSETQRNKGNFPGRFSGRQFSNSRSEMNVSTLELGDSALYLCASSPVTEETQYFGPGTRLLVL.

There are many counts of this clonotype. The rearrangement joins TRBV9 to TRBJ2-2, with D possibly matching TRBD1 (6 bases). This CDR3 is 13 amino acids long. Germline values: CDR1 SGDLS, CDR2 YYNGEE. Trimming pared 1 base from V and 7 bases from J, leaving 8 bases between. The CDR3 nucleotides are TGTGCCAGCAGCGTACAGGGGAACGGGGAGCTGTTTTTT. It yields the protein CASSVQGNGELFF.

The table lists this clonotype with a few counts. CDR3 sequence reads: CASSFFQATGWYF. CDR3 nucleotides: TGTGCCAGCAGCTTTTTCCAGGCCACTGGGTGGTACTTC. This chain uses TRBV5-6 with TRBJ2-7; D not certain. This CDR3 is built from 13 residues. CDR1 is SGHDT, CDR2 YYEEEE, per germline. V was shortened by 2 bases and J by 12 bases, with 18 bases between the two germline ends.

This clonotype turned up a few times. The V and J genes are TRBV7-9 and TRBJ1-1; 7 bases are a match to TRBD1. Looked up from germline, CDR1 is SEHNR and CDR2 is FQNEAQ (reference sequence). V trimming: 5 bases; J trimming: 0 bases; junction bases outside the gene matches: 21. This CDR3 has 20 residues. CDR3 region: CASSHGSGTAAPQMNTEAFF. CDR3 DNA: TGTGCCAGCAGCCATGGATCAGGGACAGCCGCTCCTCAGATGAACACTGAAGCTTTCTTT.

This clonotype showed up just once. The V call is TRBV6-5, the J call TRBJ2-3; TRBD2 might be the D (6 bases). The CDR3 covers 16 residues. Germline V gene lookup returns CDR1 MNHEY and CDR2 SVGAGI. V was cut by 5 bases and J by 6 bases, with 21 bases left in between. In nucleotides, the CDR3 is TGTGCCAGCAGTCGATCGGAGCGGGCTCGACGGGATACGCAGTATTTT. Amino acid sequence: CASSRSERARRDTQYF.

This clonotype was observed a handful of times. This chain joins TRBV5-6 and TRBJ2-2; D unresolved. CDR1 is SGHDT, CDR2 YYEEEE, per germline. Deletions cut 2 bases from V and 5 bases from J, with 4 bases between. The length of the CDR3 is 12 residues. CDR3 sequence: CASSLPTGELFF. CDR3 nucleotides: TGTGCCAGCAGCTTACCAACCGGGGAGCTGTTTTTT.

The rearrangement links TRBV10-3 to TRBJ2-7; the D is unclear. CDR3 length: 13 amino acids. Per germline, CDR1 ENHRY and CDR2 SYGVKD. V was shortened by 3 bases and J by 0 bases, with 6 bases between the two germline ends. CDR3 residues: CAISERVSYEQYF. CDR3 nucleotides: TGTGCCATCAGTGAAAGGGTCTCCTACGAGCAGTACTTC.

This clonotype has at least ten counts. This chain joins TRBV29-1 and TRBJ1-1, with D possibly TRBD1 on 6 matching bases. Germline V CDR1 and CDR2: SQVTM, ANQGSEA. The CDR3 covers 12 residues. V was shortened by 6 bases and J by 1 base, with 9 bases between the two germline ends. The CDR3 DNA sequence: TGCAGCGTCGGACAGCCGAACACTGAAGCTTTCTTT. Its protein product is CSVGQPNTEAFF.

The CDR3 nucleotides read TGTGCCAGCTCACCATCACTAGCGCTGCTGTTCTTC. Translation gives CASSPSLALLFF. V and J are TRBV18 and TRBJ2-1; 7 bases line up with TRBD2. This CDR3 comprises 12 residues. The V gene's germline CDR1 is KGHSH and CDR2 LQKENI. V lost 2 bases and J lost 15; bases outside the gene matches: 7.

In its sample, this clonotype was seen a few times. J is TRBJ2-5 and V is TRBV5-1; 12 bases map to TRBD2. Germline CDR1 is SGHRS and CDR2 is YFSETQ. The CDR3 is 16 amino acids. The V gene end was trimmed by 3 bases and the J gene end by 1 base; junction bases not matched to a gene: 4. The CDR3 sequence is CASSSGLAGPQETQYF. In DNA form, the CDR3 reads TGCGCCAGCAGCTCCGGACTAGCGGGACCCCAAGAGACCCAGTACTTC.

This clonotype was seen repeatedly, ten times or more. The rearrangement links TRBV10-1 to TRBJ1-1; 8 bases match TRBD1. V trimming: 0 bases; J trimming: 3 bases; junction bases outside the gene matches: 3. The V gene's germline CDR1 is WNHNN and CDR2 SYGVQD (reference sequence). This CDR3 contains 15 residues. CDR3 DNA sequence: TGCGCCAGCAGTGAGTCGACAGGGGCCGACACTGAAGCTTTCTTT. This translates into CASSESTGADTEAFF.

In this sample, this clonotype turned up many times. This chain links TRBV29-1 with TRBJ1-1; D not certain. Deletions cut 1 base from V and 1 base from J, with 4 bases between. CDR1 SQVTM and CDR2 ANQGSEA come from the germline V gene. The CDR3 loop spans 12 amino acids. In DNA, the CDR3 is TGCAGCGTTGAAGTACAGAACACTGAAGCTTTCTTT. As protein: CSVEVQNTEAFF.

This clonotype was seen more than once but under ten times. CDR3 residues: CSGADSTDTQYF. The CDR3 nucleotides read TGCAGCGGGGCAGATAGCACAGATACGCAGTATTTT. The chain employs TRBV29-1 and TRBJ2-3; no clear D. Germline V lookup: CDR1 SQVTM, CDR2 ANQGSEA. V was trimmed by 7 bases and J by 0 bases, leaving 8 bases between them. The CDR3 runs 12 residues.

This sequence joins TRBV2 and TRBJ1-5; D is ambiguous. The CDR3 is 16 amino acids. V was trimmed by 0 bases and J by 2 bases, leaving 11 bases between them. Germline-derived CDR1 and CDR2 are SNHLY and FYNNEI. The CDR3 DNA reads TGTGCCAGCAGTGAAGCGCCTCAAGGCGGCAATCAGCCCCAGCATTTT. As protein: CASSEAPQGGNQPQHF.

The J gene is TRBJ2-3, the V gene TRBV7-9; D unresolved. The CDR3 loop spans 12 amino acids. Deletions cut 1 base from V and 4 bases from J, with 3 bases between. Germline-derived CDR1 and CDR2 are SEHNR and FQNEAQ (reference sequence). CDR3 region: CASSLDSDTQYF. The CDR3 DNA sequence: TGTGCCAGCAGCTTAGATTCAGATACGCAGTATTTT.

This chain links TRBV29-1 with TRBJ1-1, with D perhaps TRBD1 (5 bases). The CDR3 spans 12 residues. V was trimmed by 4 bases and J by 4 bases, leaving 10 bases between them. Germline-derived CDR1 and CDR2 are SQVTM and ANQGSEA. The CDR3 protein is CSVAGIGTEAFF. CDR3 bases: TGCAGCGTTGCAGGGATCGGCACTGAAGCTTTCTTT.

This clonotype was seen only a few times. This chain links TRBV2 with TRBJ1-5; TRBD1 agrees at 8 bases. Germline lookup yields CDR1 SNHLY and CDR2 FYNNEI. V was clipped by 4 bases and J by 2 bases; unmatched bases: 4. This CDR3 contains 15 residues. The CDR3 nucleotides are TGTGCCAGCAGTGGGACAGGGTTGGGCAATCAGCCCCAGCATTTT. Its protein is CASSGTGLGNQPQHF.

This clonotype was recorded a few times. This chain links TRBV20-1 with TRBJ1-5, with 8 bases aligning to TRBD1. This CDR3 is 13 amino acids long. The germline V gene encodes CDR1 DFQATT and CDR2 SNEGSKA (reference sequence). V shed 6 bases, J shed 7 bases, and the junction held 8 bases outside the gene matches. In DNA, the CDR3 is TGCAGTGCCCAGCAGGGGGCCGCACAGCCCCAGCATTTT. Translation gives CSAQQGAAQPQHF.

This clonotype was seen only a few times. The V gene is TRBV7-9, the J gene TRBJ1-1; D not resolved. This CDR3 region has 16 residues. The germline CDR1 and CDR2 sequences are SEHNR and FQNEAQ (reference sequence). Trimming shortened V by 3 bases and J by 3 bases, and 17 bases separated the two germline ends. The CDR3 is CASSFRTSQGDTEAFF. Here the CDR3 DNA reads TGTGCCAGCAGCTTTCGGACCTCTCAAGGTGACACTGAAGCTTTCTTT.